Detailed here is one T cell receptor beta chain. The antigen this receptor binds is unknown. Per-base qualities were not stored, and no clone one base away is much larger. TCRbeta CDR3 regions were amplified from genomic DNA using the immunoSEQ Assay, a bias-controlled multiplex PCR. The source study handled its data this way. The number of nucleated cells in each sample was estimated by amplification of reference gene primers within the assay. Sequence reads were collapsed and filtered to measure the absolute abundance of every unique TCRbeta CDR3 rearrangement. For each sample, productive Simpson clonality was calculated as the square root of Simpson's diversity index across productive rearrangements. TCRdb stores this immuneACCESS table with in-frame sequences only. Part of the clones is absent; in the studies checked, under half of the shortfall reflects unresolved V genes, and no reason is known for the rest. The V and J calls and clone size come from that table; D and trimming were worked out from the DNA. This sample lists approximately 300,000 clones; approximately 86% were detected once. The ten biggest clones cover roughly 2% of the sample.

A second Seattle source provided samples from volunteer blood donors who had recovered from COVID-19. Each collaborating institution followed its own protocols to collect whole blood in K2EDTA tubes. For TCRbeta analysis, collaborator samples were shipped as frozen whole blood, as isolated PBMCs, or as DNA extracted from either sample type. This entry comes from a study of blood T cell repertoires in COVID-19 (dated by TCRdb to 2019 to 2021). General notes on the study: Collaborator samples came from the United States, Italy and Spain and covered acute and convalescent phases of COVID-19. The prospective study material was composed of cDNA or gDNA derived from T cells, B-cell-depleted T cells, or PBMCs. Where HLA class I and class II types were available, the types were taken from metadata supplied by the sample provider, not from assay-based typing. The sample metadata nearly always contained a de-identified subject ID, COVID-19 status, age in years and sex. A freely available public database, intended as a resource for researchers studying the immune response to SARS-CoV-2, is where the repertoires were released. The dataset comprised deeply sampled blood TCRbeta repertoires from subjects exposed to, actively infected with, or recovered from COVID-19. Samples were obtained from the ongoing ImmuneRACE study (first 160 participants) and from 950 to 1,500 subjects provided by 6 global collaborators. The research as a whole found: The amount of clinical and demographic metadata varied by source and participant and was provided uncurated.

The CDR3 runs 16 residues from the cysteine to the phenylalanine. The DNA shown is the 48-base CDR3, in frame from base 1. CDR1 and CDR2 were assigned from the germline V gene as SGHAT and FQNNGV. After removal of 7 bases from V and 4 bases from J, the junction retains 13 bases not matched to a gene. Here the chain combines TRBV11-2 and TRBJ1-3; 7 central bases correspond to TRBD1. The clonotype comes from a woman aged 50 to 60 who had recovered from COVID-19. Sequenced input: peripheral blood. The base sequence is TGTGCCAGCACCCGCACAGGGGCCGCGGGGGGAAACACCATATATTTT. Translated, it gives CASTRTGAAGGNTIYF.